The clone carrying this TCR beta chain was picked up a small number of times. This entry belongs to a study of T-cell reconstitution after alpha-beta-depleted transplantation in children. The library targeted TCRbeta and was prepared with unique molecular identifiers. TCRdb redid the calling of the PCR reads with MiXCR, one entry per CDR3 protein. The profile shows some 530,000 distinct CDR3 sequences, around an eighth of them singletons. V lost 2 bases, J lost 8 bases, and 13 bases stayed unmatched. Per the germline V gene, CDR1 is ENHRY and CDR2 is SYGVKD. The CDR3 consists of 17 residues. This sample comprised PBMCs from the stem cell graft donor, obtained from the stem cell graft. The receptor's source is a human donor who donated a stem cell graft to a child with combined immunodeficiency. The rearrangement joins TRBV10-3 to TRBJ2-1, with 9 bases matching TRBD2. CDR3 nucleotide sequence: TGTGCCATCAGTGAGAGGGCTAGCGGGGAGGCTCGGGATGAGCAGTTCTTC. This codes for CAISERASGEARDEQFF.